This T cell receptor (beta chain) was found in a study of T cell responses to AZD1222 COVID-19 vaccine. Overall study: The study pooled second doses at about 4 or about 12 weeks.

V dropped 6 bases and J dropped 1 base, with 13 bases sitting between them. This CDR3 region has 15 residues. Germline CDR1 is KGHSH and CDR2 is LQKENI. Findings and caveats of the study: Repertoires were collected only later (after the peak T cell response had occurred). At baseline, just five to seven AZD1222 recipients tested seropositive. Clonal diversity may have been underestimated, and the donors were mostly white British, with more females than males.

To note about this clone: What it binds is not known.

Some clones are missing from TCRdb's copy, which holds only in-frame ones; the method was immunoSEQ multiplex PCR. Counted here are about 120,000 clones, about 87% occurring once; the ten biggest clones make up roughly 8.9%. The chain links TRBV18 to TRBJ2-1, with a weak D call TRBD2 (5 bases). The TCR originated in an adult in good health. The specimen was peripheral blood, collected on day 0 of AZD1222 vaccination. CDR3: CASSEGSTSYNEQFF. DNA for the CDR3: TGTGCCAGCTCGGAAGGGAGTACGTCCTACAATGAGCAGTTCTTC. The full variable domain, in which reference TRBV18 and TRBJ2-1 provide the parts outside the CDR3, is NAGVMQNPRHLVRRRGQEARLRCSPMKGHSHVYWYRQLPEEGLKFMVYLQKENIIDESGMPKERFSAEFPKEGPSILRIQQVVRGDSAAYFCASSEGSTSYNEQFFGPGTRLTVL.